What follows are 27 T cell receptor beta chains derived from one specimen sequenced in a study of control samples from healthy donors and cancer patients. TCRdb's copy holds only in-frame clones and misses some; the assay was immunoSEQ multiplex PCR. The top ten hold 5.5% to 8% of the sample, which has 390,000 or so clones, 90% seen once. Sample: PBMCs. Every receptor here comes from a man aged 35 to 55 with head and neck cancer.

CDR3 protein: CASSSLAGGWYEQFF. CDR3 nucleotides: TGTGCCAGCAGTTCATTAGCGGGAGGATGGTATGAGCAGTTCTTC. The gene calls are TRBV6-6 and TRBJ2-1; 10 bases line up with TRBD2. This CDR3 has 15 residues. V shed 4 bases and J 8 bases; nucleotides not matched to a gene: 8. Germline V CDR1 and CDR2: MNHNY, SVGAGI (reference sequence).

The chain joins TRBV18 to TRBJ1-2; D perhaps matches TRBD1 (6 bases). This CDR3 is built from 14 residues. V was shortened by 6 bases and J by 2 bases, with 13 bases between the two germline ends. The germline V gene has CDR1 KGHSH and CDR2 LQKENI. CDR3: CASSRGGANYGYTF. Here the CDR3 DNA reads TGTGCCAGCTCCCGAGGGGGGGCCAACTATGGCTACACCTTC.

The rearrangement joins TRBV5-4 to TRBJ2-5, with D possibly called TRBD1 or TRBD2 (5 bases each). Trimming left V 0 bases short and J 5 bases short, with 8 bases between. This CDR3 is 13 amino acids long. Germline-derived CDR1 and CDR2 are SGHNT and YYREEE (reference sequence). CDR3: CASSLARDETQYF. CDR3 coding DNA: TGTGCCAGCAGCTTGGCCAGGGACGAGACCCAGTACTTC.

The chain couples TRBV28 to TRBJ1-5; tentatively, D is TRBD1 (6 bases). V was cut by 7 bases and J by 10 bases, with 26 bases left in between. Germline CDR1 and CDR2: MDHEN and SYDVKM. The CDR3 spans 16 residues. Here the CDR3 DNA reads TGTGCCAGCAATTTTTGGGGGGCGGGTTCGAGGGGACCCCAGCATTTT. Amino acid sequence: CASNFWGAGSRGPQHF.

The CDR3 protein is CASSYGPGSNQPQHF. Here the CDR3 DNA reads TGTGCCAGCAGTTACGGCCCGGGCAGCAATCAGCCCCAGCATTTT. V gene TRBV6-5 combines with J gene TRBJ1-5, with D hard to call. V lost 2 bases, J lost 1 base, and 9 bases lay in between. Germline-derived CDR1 and CDR2 are MNHEY and SVGAGI. There are 15 residues in the CDR3.

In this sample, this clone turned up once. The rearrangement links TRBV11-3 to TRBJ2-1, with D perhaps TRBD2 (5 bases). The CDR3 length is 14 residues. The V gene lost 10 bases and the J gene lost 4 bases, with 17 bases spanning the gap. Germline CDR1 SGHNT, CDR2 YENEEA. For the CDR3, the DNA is TGTGCCACCATATTACTCACGGGATACAATGAGCAGTTCTTC. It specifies CATILLTGYNEQFF.

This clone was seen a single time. The CDR3 loop is CASSLGLAPSQETQYF. Here the CDR3 DNA reads TGCGCCAGCAGCCTCGGACTAGCCCCCAGCCAAGAGACCCAGTACTTC. V and J are TRBV5-1 and TRBJ2-5, with 8 nucleotides matching TRBD2. V gave up 4 bases and J gave up 1 base; unmatched junction bases: 9. This CDR3 is 16 amino acids long. The V gene's germline CDR1 is SGHRS and CDR2 YFSETQ.

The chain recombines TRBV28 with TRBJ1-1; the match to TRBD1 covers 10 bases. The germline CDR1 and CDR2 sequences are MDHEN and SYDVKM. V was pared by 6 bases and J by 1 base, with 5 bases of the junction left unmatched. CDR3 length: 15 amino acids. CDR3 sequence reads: CASRWTGGGNTEAFF. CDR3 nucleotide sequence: TGTGCCAGCAGATGGACAGGGGGAGGGAACACTGAAGCTTTCTTT.

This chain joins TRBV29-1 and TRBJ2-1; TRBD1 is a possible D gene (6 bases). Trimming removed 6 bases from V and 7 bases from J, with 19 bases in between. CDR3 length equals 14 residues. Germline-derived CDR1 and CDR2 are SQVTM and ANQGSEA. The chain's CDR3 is CSVHGFTGMNEQFF. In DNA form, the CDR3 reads TGCAGCGTCCACGGGTTCACAGGGATGAATGAGCAGTTCTTC.

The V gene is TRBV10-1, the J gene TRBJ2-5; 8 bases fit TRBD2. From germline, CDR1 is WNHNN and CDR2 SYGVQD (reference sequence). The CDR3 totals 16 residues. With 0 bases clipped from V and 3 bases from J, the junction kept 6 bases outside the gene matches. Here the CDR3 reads CASSESETSGKETQYF. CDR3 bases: TGCGCCAGCAGTGAGTCGGAAACTAGCGGAAAAGAGACCCAGTACTTC.

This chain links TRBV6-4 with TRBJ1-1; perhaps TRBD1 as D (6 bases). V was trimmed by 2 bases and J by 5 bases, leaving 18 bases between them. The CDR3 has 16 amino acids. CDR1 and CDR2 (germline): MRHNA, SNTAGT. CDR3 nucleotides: TGTGCCAGCAGTGACACCCTAGCCGGGGGCAAAACTGAAGCTTTCTTT. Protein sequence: CASSDTLAGGKTEAFF.

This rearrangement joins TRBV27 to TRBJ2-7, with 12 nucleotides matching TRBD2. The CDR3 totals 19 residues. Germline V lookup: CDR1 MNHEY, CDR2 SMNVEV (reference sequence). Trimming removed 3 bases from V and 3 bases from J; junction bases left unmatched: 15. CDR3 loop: CASSFALRTSGERVYEQYF. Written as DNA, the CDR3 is TGTGCCAGCAGTTTCGCCCTACGGACTAGCGGGGAACGGGTCTACGAGCAGTACTTC.

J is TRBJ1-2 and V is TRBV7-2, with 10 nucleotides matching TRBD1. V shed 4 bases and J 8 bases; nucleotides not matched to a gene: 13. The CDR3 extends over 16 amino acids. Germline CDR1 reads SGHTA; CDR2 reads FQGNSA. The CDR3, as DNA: TGTGCCAGCAGCTCGTACGGGACAGGGGCCCTTGAGGGCTACACCTTC. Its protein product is CASSSYGTGALEGYTF.

CDR3 residues: CASSSGTSTDTQYF. CDR3 coding DNA: TGTGCCAGCAGCTCCGGGACTAGCACAGATACGCAGTATTTT. This rearrangement joins TRBV7-2 to TRBJ2-3; tentatively, D is TRBD2 (6 bases). V was clipped by 4 bases and J by 0 bases, with 8 bases between them. This CDR3 has 14 residues. CDR1 and CDR2 from the germline V gene are SGHTA and FQGNSA.

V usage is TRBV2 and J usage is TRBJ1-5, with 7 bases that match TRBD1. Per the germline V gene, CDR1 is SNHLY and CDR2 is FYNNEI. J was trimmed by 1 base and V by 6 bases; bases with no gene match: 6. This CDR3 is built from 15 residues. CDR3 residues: CASSGDSHSNQPQHF. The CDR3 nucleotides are TGTGCCAGCAGCGGGGACAGCCACAGCAATCAGCCCCAGCATTTT.

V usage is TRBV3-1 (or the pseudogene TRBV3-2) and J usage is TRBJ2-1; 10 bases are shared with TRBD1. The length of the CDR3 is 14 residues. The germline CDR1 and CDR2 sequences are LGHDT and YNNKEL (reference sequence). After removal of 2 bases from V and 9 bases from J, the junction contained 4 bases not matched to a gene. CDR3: CASSQPGQGIEQFF. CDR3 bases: TGTGCCAGCAGCCAACCGGGACAGGGGATTGAGCAGTTCTTC.

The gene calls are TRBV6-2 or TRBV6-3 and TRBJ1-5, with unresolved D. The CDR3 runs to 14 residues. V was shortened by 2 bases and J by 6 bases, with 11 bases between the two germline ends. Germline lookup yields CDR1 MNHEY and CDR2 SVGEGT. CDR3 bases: TGTGCCAGCAGTTACGGGAATCCCGGTCAGCCCCAGCATTTT. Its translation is CASSYGNPGQPQHF.

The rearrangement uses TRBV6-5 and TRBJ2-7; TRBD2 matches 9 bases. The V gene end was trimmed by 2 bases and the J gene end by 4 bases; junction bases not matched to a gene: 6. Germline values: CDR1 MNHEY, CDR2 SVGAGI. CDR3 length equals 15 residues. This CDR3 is CASSYRLAGIYEQYF. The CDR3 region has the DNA TGTGCCAGCAGTTACCGGCTAGCGGGAATTTACGAGCAGTACTTC.

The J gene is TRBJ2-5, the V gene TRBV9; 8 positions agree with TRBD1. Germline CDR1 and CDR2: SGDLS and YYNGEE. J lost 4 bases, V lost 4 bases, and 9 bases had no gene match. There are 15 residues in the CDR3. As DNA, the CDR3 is TGTGCCAGCAGCTTATCTTCGGACAGGGTAGAGACCCAGTACTTC. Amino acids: CASSLSSDRVETQYF. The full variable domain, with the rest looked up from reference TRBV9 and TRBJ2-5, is DSGVTQTPKHLITATGQRVTLRCSPRSGDLSVYWYQQSLDQGLQFLIQYYNGEERAKGNILERFSAQQFPDLHSELNLSSLELGDSALYFCASSLSSDRVETQYFGPGTRLLVL.

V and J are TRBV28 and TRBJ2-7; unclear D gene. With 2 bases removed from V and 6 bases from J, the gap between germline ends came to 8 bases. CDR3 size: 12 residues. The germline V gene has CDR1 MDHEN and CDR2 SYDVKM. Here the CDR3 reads CASSLTASEQYF. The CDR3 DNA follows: TGTGCCAGCAGTTTAACGGCGTCCGAGCAGTACTTC.

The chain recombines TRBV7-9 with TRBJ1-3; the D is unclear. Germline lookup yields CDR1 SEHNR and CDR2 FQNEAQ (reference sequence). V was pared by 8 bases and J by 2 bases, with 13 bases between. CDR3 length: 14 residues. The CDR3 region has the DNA TGTGCCAGCCTAAGGGAAGGAGCTGGAAACACCATATATTTT. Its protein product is CASLREGAGNTIYF.

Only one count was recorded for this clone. CDR3: CARRGRGDPSLQPQHF. As DNA, the CDR3 is TGCGCCAGGAGGGGCAGGGGCGACCCTTCGCTTCAGCCCCAGCATTTT. J is TRBJ1-5 and V is TRBV10-1; maybe TRBD1 (6 bases). V lost 9 bases to trimming and J lost 6 bases, with 24 bases between them. Germline V lookup: CDR1 WNHNN, CDR2 SYGVQD (reference sequence). CDR3 length: 16 amino acids.

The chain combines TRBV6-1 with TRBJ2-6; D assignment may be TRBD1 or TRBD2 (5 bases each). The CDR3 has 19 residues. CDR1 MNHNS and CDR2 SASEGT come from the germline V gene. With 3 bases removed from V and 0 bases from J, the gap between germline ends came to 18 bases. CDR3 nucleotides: TGTGCCAGCAGTGAGAGGGCTGTCACAGGTTCCTCTGGGGCCAACGTCCTGACTTTC. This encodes CASSERAVTGSSGANVLTF.

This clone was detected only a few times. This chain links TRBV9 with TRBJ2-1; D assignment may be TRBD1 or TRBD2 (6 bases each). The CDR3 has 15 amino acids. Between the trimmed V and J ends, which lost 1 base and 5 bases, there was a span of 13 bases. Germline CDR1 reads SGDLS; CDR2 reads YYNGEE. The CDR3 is CASSVWGATNNEQFF. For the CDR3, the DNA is TGTGCCAGCAGCGTATGGGGGGCGACAAACAATGAGCAGTTCTTC.

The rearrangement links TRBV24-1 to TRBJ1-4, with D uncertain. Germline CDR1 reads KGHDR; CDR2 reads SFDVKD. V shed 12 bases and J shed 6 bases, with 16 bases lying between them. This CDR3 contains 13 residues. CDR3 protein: CAPSQALDEKLFF. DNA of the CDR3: TGTGCCCCCTCGCAGGCCCTGGATGAAAAACTGTTTTTT.

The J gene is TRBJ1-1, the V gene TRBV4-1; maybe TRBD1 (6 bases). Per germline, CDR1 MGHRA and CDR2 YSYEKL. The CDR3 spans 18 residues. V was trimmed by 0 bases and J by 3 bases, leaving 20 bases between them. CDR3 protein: CASSQDRAWGAMDTEAFF. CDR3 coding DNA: TGCGCCAGCAGCCAAGATCGGGCGTGGGGGGCCATGGACACTGAAGCTTTCTTT.

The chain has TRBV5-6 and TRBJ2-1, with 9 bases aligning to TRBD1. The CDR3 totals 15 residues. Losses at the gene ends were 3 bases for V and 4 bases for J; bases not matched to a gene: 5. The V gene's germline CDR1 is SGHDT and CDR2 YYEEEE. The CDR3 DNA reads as TGTGCCAGCAGCTGGGGACAGGGATCTTACAATGAGCAGTTCTTC. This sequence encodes CASSWGQGSYNEQFF.